This T cell receptor beta chain was recovered during a study of beta chain features in type 1 diabetes. Overall study results and limits: Cells that show high TCR expression could be over-represented by cDNA sequencing. TCRB CDR3 length was moderately but significantly reduced in all four CD4+ subsets of Type 1 diabetes patients.

About this clone: Antigen: not known.

The ends were cut back, 4 bases at V and 5 bases at J, with 12 bases in the middle. Germline CDR1 and CDR2: ENHRY and SYGVKD. There are 14 residues in the CDR3. Heparinised blood was drawn once per donor, averaging around 110 mL. Sequenced material consisted of expressed TCRB transcripts (all of the isolated RNA was reverse transcribed). Produced via immunoSEQ multiplex PCR; TCRdb's table is partial and in-frame only. In the table there are 640,000 or so clones, 13% of which are singletons. The chain recombines TRBV10-3 with TRBJ1-5; maybe TRBD1 (5 bases). The sample was naive CD4+ T cells from blood. The origin of this receptor is a man younger than 35 with type 1 diabetes. The CDR3 spells CAISADTGDQPQHF. The CDR3 DNA follows: TGTGCCATCAGTGCCGACACGGGGGATCAGCCCCAGCATTTT.